One TCR beta chain is described in this entry. The data stem from a study of blood T cell repertoires in COVID-19. Germline lookup yields CDR1 DFQATT and CDR2 SNEGSKA (reference sequence). With 0 bases removed from V and 11 bases from J, the gap between germline ends came to 10 bases. This CDR3 has 11 residues. Sequenced by immunoSEQ multiplex PCR; TCRdb stores in-frame clones only, minus some. The table shows approximately 82,000 clones, with 75% to 90% occurring only once. Sequencing was performed on peripheral blood. The source of this sequence is a man between 65 and 85 years old with active or convalescent COVID-19. The chain joins TRBV20-1 to TRBJ1-1, with unresolved D. This CDR3 reads CSARDEGWAFF. In DNA, the CDR3 is TGCAGTGCTAGAGATGAGGGTTGGGCTTTCTTT.